This TCR beta chain was identified during a study of beta chain features in type 1 diabetes (dated by TCRdb to the late 2010s). Turning to the overall study: Mean age, gender distribution, total cell number and subset yield did not differ between patients and healthy donors. A total of around 110,000,000 sorted cells were examined across all samples, and RNA yield correlated strongly with the number of cells per subset. In the study, TCRB repertoires of sorted circulating CD4+ T cell subsets from recently diagnosed type 1 diabetes patients were compared with those of matched healthy donors. Regulatory and stem cell-like memory subsets were obtained from only 8 patients and roughly 8 healthy donors, while naive and central memory subsets were obtained from all 30 or so donors. The full study reports these points: At VDJ recombination sites, type 1 diabetes patients had fewer insertions and more deleted nucleotides, which implies abnormalities in thymic rearrangement. In all four CD4+ subsets, TCRB CDR3 length was moderately but significantly shorter in type 1 diabetes patients. The naive, central memory and regulatory TCRB repertoires appeared to resemble one another more closely among patients than among healthy donors. Sequencing cDNA rather than genomic DNA could over-represent highly expressing activated cells, although activation and CD3 levels did not differ between groups. PCR might favor shorter templates, but patient and control samples were amplified and corrected together, so any skew would affect both groups equally. Because the HLA sub-analyses included only small numbers of individuals, any influence of HLA type on TCRB rearrangement was left unresolved.

Reading the germline V gene gives CDR1 SNHLY and CDR2 FYNNEI. The germline ends are 24 bases apart after V is trimmed by 8 bases and J by 4 bases. CDR3 length: 16 amino acids, cysteine to phenylalanine. Only the CDR3 DNA is retained, 48 bases long and in frame from the first base. The High Capacity cDNA Reverse Transcription Kit was used to reverse transcribe all of the isolated RNA, meaning that expressed TCRB transcripts were what got sequenced. Naive, central memory and regulatory T cell samples underwent deep immunoSEQ sequencing, averaging approximately 3.5 million total reads per sample. After sorted cells were lysed in RLT buffer, RNA was extracted with DNase-treated RNeasy Micro or Mini kits, with the choice depending on cell number. Each cell subset was processed on its own to prevent cross-contamination, while patient and healthy donor samples were processed together. Using the immunoSEQ multiplex PCR, TCRB sequences were amplified from cDNA into 87-bp fragments spanning the CDR3 region. Amplicons were sequenced on the Illumina HiSeq platform. As for the original processing: Synthetic template baselines were used to correct PCR bias computationally, reads within Hamming distance 2 were collapsed, and singletons that could not be merged were discarded. Reads were aligned to IMGT to assign V, D and J genes, CDR3 length, and insertions or deletions at six rearrangement sites. Within each subset, clonotype counts were normalized to the number of sorted cells before true diversity and Gini coefficients were calculated with the tcR R package. The overlap coefficient, calculated on TCRB nucleotide sequences, was used to quantify repertoire sharing. Out-of-frame TCRB sequences from naive cells were analyzed to stand in for the pre-selection repertoire. TCRdb retrieved this table from immuneACCESS and kept in-frame rearrangements only. Not all clones are present; in checked studies, unresolved V genes account for under half, and no reason is known for the remainder. The DNA gave D and trimming, while V, J and clone size come from that table. In all, the sample holds approximately 280,000 clones, and about 15% of those were seen once. Jointly, the top ten make up more than 0.015% of the sample.

Each donor gave one peripheral blood draw, averaging about 100 mL, which was collected into heparinised tubes. A BD FACSAria II was used to sort naive, central memory, regulatory and stem cell-like memory CD4+ T cells with a panel that included CD45RO, CCR7, CD25, CD127, CD95 and CD27. All sorted populations exceeded 95% purity. PBMCs were isolated right away by Lymphoprep density gradient centrifugation and were stained directly, without culture. To minimize batch effects, samples were stained and sorted in pairs, one healthy donor with one patient per experiment. To note about this clone: Its antigen has not been determined. No base-level quality is on record; no much larger clone is a single base apart.

Sequencing used naive CD4+ T cells from blood. Read against the paper, the sample's cell subset or site label means: true naive CD4+ T cells. The source is a man aged 18 to 30 with type 1 diabetes. The sequence links TRBV2 to TRBJ2-7; a tentative D match to TRBD1 spans 5 bases. The CDR3 loop reads CASETILGRQSYEQYF. The nucleotide sequence reads as follows: TGTGCCAGCGAGACGATACTGGGTCGACAGTCGTACGAGCAGTACTTC.